Presented here are 32 T cell receptor beta chains from one specimen sequenced in a study of T-cell memory formation after mild COVID-19. TCRdb analysed the 5' RACE reads with MiXCR anew, one entry per CDR3 protein. This table has roughly 170,000 distinct CDR3 sequences, roughly 18% appearing once. Specimen: PBMCs or a T cell subset sorted from them (not recorded which). The receptor source for this set is a man younger than 35 who had mild COVID-19 (a few samples of this study predate the infection). Cell type and time point are not known.

This clonotype has a single count. The chain links TRBV18 to TRBJ2-3, with 13 bases lining up with TRBD2. V was clipped by 3 bases and J by 5 bases; unmatched bases: 2. CDR3 length equals 15 residues. CDR1 and CDR2 from the germline V gene are KGHSH and LQKENI. The CDR3 bases are TGTGCCAGCTCACCGGGACTAGCGGGGTTAGATACGCAGTATTTT. Translated: CASSPGLAGLDTQYF. The full variable domain, with the rest looked up from reference TRBV18 and TRBJ2-3, is NAGVMQNPRHLVRRRGQEARLRCSPMKGHSHVYWYRQLPEEGLKFMVYLQKENIIDESGMPKERFSAEFPKEGPSILRIQQVVRGDSAAYFCASSPGLAGLDTQYFGPGTRLTVL.

This clonotype showed up just a few times. V is TRBV7-2 and J is TRBJ2-3; 8 bases map to TRBD2. V trimming: 6 bases; J trimming: 3 bases; junction bases outside the gene matches: 8. The CDR3 covers 15 residues. Germline values: CDR1 SGHTA, CDR2 FQGNSA. The CDR3 DNA reads as TGTGCCAGCAGGCTACAACTAGCGGTGACAGATACGCAGTATTTT. Translating gives CASRLQLAVTDTQYF.

This clonotype was counted at least ten times. DNA of the CDR3: TGTGCCAGCACCCAGGGGCTAGCGGTCCGGGATACGCAGTATTTT. This codes for CASTQGLAVRDTQYF. This rearrangement joins TRBV12-3 or TRBV12-4 to TRBJ2-3; a weak D match, TRBD2 (7 bases). This CDR3 spans 15 amino acids. V was cut by 7 bases and J by 6 bases, with 20 bases left in between.

CDR3 sequence (DNA): TGCGCCAGCAGCCCCTCTCGGGGCGAGCAGTACGTC. Residues: CASSPSRGEQYV. This chain connects TRBV5-1 to TRBJ2-7; maybe TRBD2 (5 bases). Looked up from germline, CDR1 is SGHRS and CDR2 is YFSETQ. V dropped 4 bases and J dropped 6 bases, with 11 bases sitting between them. This CDR3 has 12 amino acids.

This chain links TRBV12-3 or TRBV12-4 with TRBJ1-5, with D uncertain. The ends were cut back, 6 bases at V and 2 bases at J, with 11 bases in the middle. This CDR3 comprises 14 residues. The CDR3 loop reads CASSLARGNQPQHF. As DNA, the CDR3 is TGTGCCAGCAGCTTGGCACGGGGCAATCAGCCCCAGCATTTT.

This clonotype was picked up a small number of times. The V call is TRBV7-2, the J call TRBJ1-1; D is undetermined. Germline V CDR1 and CDR2: SGHTA, FQGNSA. Deletions cut 5 bases from V and 5 bases from J, with 12 bases between. The CDR3 runs 13 residues. The CDR3 reads CASSPGMLTEAFF. In nucleotides, the CDR3 is TGTGCCAGCAGCCCTGGAATGCTAACTGAAGCTTTCTTT.

The rearrangement joins TRBV4-3 to TRBJ1-5; no reliable D call. CDR1 is LGHNA and CDR2 is YSLEER in the germline V gene. Trimming left V 0 bases short and J 5 bases short, with 11 bases between. CDR3 length equals 15 residues. CDR3 DNA: TGCGCCAGCAGCCAAGAGCGGGGTTTACATCAGCCCCAGCATTTT. Protein product: CASSQERGLHQPQHF.

This clonotype was found a few times. The chain is built from TRBV6-5 and TRBJ2-1; D is unclear. The V gene lost 2 bases and the J gene lost 8 bases, with 7 bases spanning the gap. Germline values: CDR1 MNHEY, CDR2 SVGAGI. This CDR3 spans 12 amino acids. The CDR3 region is CASSYPDDEQFF. The DNA of the CDR3 is TGTGCCAGCAGTTACCCCGACGATGAGCAGTTCTTC.

This clonotype showed up just once. The gene calls are TRBV5-1 and TRBJ1-1; D gene unclear. Between the trimmed V and J ends, which lost 3 bases and 4 bases, there was a span of 10 bases. Germline-derived CDR1 and CDR2 are SGHRS and YFSETQ. This CDR3 has 13 residues. The CDR3 reads CASSSQMITEAFF. CDR3 sequence (DNA): TGCGCCAGCAGCTCCCAGATGATCACTGAAGCTTTCTTT.

This chain uses TRBV2 with TRBJ2-1; TRBD1 is a possible D gene (6 bases). Between the trimmed V and J ends, which lost 7 bases and 4 bases, there was a span of 14 bases. Germline V CDR1 and CDR2: SNHLY, FYNNEI. The CDR3 totals 14 residues. CDR3 region: CASIPGTRYNEQFF. The CDR3 coding sequence is TGTGCCAGCATTCCCGGGACAAGATACAATGAGCAGTTCTTC.

The V call is TRBV5-1, the J call TRBJ1-6; D gene ambiguous. Per germline, CDR1 SGHRS and CDR2 YFSETQ. CDR3 size: 13 residues. Trimming left V 6 bases short and J 9 bases short, with 13 bases between. The CDR3 bases are TGCGCCAGCAAGGCCGGAGATAGTTCACCCCTCCACTTT. Its protein product is CASKAGDSSPLHF. The full variable domain, its missing parts supplied by reference TRBV5-1 and TRBJ1-6, is KAGVTQTPRYLIKTRGQQVTLSCSPISGHRSVSWYQQTPGQGLQFLFEYFSETQRNKGNFPGRFSGRQFSNSRSEMNVSTLELGDSALYLCASKAGDSSPLHFGNGTRLTVT.

CDR3 DNA: TGTGCCAGCAGCTTAGCCCGGGACAGGGGGTTGCGGACTGAAGCTTTCTTT. Its protein product is CASSLARDRGLRTEAFF. The chain uses TRBV7-8 and TRBJ1-1, with 11 bases that match TRBD1. Germline-derived CDR1 and CDR2 are SGHVS and FQNEAQ. J gave up 5 bases and V 0 bases, and 8 bases lay outside the gene matches. This CDR3 is 17 amino acids long.

The chain joins TRBV9 to TRBJ2-3, with D possibly matching TRBD2 (6 bases). V was trimmed by 3 bases and J by 1 base, leaving 12 bases between them. Germline lookup yields CDR1 SGDLS and CDR2 YYNGEE. The CDR3 runs to 15 residues. CDR3 protein: CASSASTRRTDTQYF. Here the CDR3 DNA reads TGTGCCAGCAGCGCTTCGACTAGGCGCACAGATACGCAGTATTTT.

The gene calls are TRBV20-1 and TRBJ2-5, with D perhaps TRBD1 (6 bases). Germline V gene data show CDR1 as DFQATT and CDR2 as SNEGSKA (reference sequence). V lost 0 bases and J lost 7, with 15 bases in between. This CDR3 spans 14 amino acids. The CDR3 DNA reads as TGCAGTGCTAGAGACGGTGGGGGCGACGGGACCCAGTACTTC. The encoded protein is CSARDGGGDGTQYF.

V gene TRBV5-1 combines with J gene TRBJ2-3, with D perhaps TRBD2 (5 bases). Trimming removed 4 bases at V and 1 base at J, with 13 bases between. CDR1 and CDR2 (germline): SGHRS, YFSETQ. This CDR3 contains 15 residues. The CDR3 spells CASSERRSGTDTQYF. CDR3 DNA: TGCGCCAGCAGCGAGCGGAGGTCAGGCACAGATACGCAGTATTTT.

The V call is TRBV7-2, the J call TRBJ1-4; tentatively, D is TRBD1 (5 bases). V was clipped by 2 bases and J by 8 bases, with 12 bases between them. This CDR3 contains 14 residues. CDR1 SGHTA and CDR2 FQGNSA come from the germline V gene. The CDR3 region is CASSLYTRGEKLFF. CDR3 DNA: TGTGCCAGCAGCTTATACACAAGGGGCGAAAAACTGTTTTTT.

This clonotype was detected only a few times. This sequence joins TRBV4-3 and TRBJ2-6; D gene uncertain. The CDR3 sequence is 16 residues long. The V gene's germline CDR1 is LGHNA and CDR2 YSLEER. V was trimmed by 0 bases and J by 2 bases, leaving 8 bases between them. CDR3 amino acids: CASSQDSWAGANVLTF. CDR3 sequence (DNA): TGCGCCAGCAGCCAAGATTCGTGGGCTGGGGCCAACGTCCTGACTTTC.

This chain links TRBV9 with TRBJ2-2; a weak D match, TRBD2 (6 bases). Germline assignment: CDR1 SGDLS and CDR2 YYNGEE. The CDR3 runs to 17 residues. Trimming pared 4 bases from V and 0 bases from J, leaving 16 bases between. The CDR3 DNA reads TGTGCCAGCAGCCTCAGGAGGGGACGGACGAACACCGGGGAGCTGTTTTTT. Protein product: CASSLRRGRTNTGELFF.

The chain recombines TRBV5-1 with TRBJ2-3, with 8 positions matching TRBD1. Trimming took 0 bases from V and 3 from J; bases not matched to a gene: 3. Germline values: CDR1 SGHRS, CDR2 YFSETQ. The CDR3 is 15 residues long. The chain's CDR3 is CASSLATGGTDTQYF. The CDR3 DNA sequence: TGCGCCAGCAGCTTGGCAACAGGGGGGACAGATACGCAGTATTTT.

This chain joins TRBV7-2 and TRBJ2-1, with D uncertain. This CDR3 has 14 residues. Germline V gives CDR1 SGHTA, CDR2 FQGNSA. The V end lost 5 bases, the J end lost 5 bases, and 13 bases lay between the germline ends. The CDR3 region is CASSRARRNNEQFF. The CDR3, as DNA: TGTGCCAGCAGCAGGGCGAGGCGAAACAATGAGCAGTTCTTC.

This chain uses TRBV5-8 with TRBJ2-7, with TRBD1 identical over 7 bases. This CDR3 has 17 residues. CDR1 is SGHTS, CDR2 YDEGEE, per germline. V shed 5 bases, J shed 2 bases, and the junction held 16 bases outside the gene matches. The CDR3 DNA sequence: TGTGCCAGCAGGCAGGGGGACCTAAATCGTTTAGCCTACGAGCAGTACTTC. It translates to CASRQGDLNRLAYEQYF. Based on the CDR3 plus reference TRBV5-8 and TRBJ2-7, the full variable domain is EAGVTQSPTHLIKTRGQQATLRCSPISGHTSVYWYQQALGLGLQFLLWYDEGEERNRGNFPPRFSGRQFPNYSSELNVNALELEDSALYLCASRQGDLNRLAYEQYFGPGTRLTVT.

This clonotype was counted only a few times. The chain employs TRBV20-1 and TRBJ2-2; unclear D gene. Trimming cost V 0 bases and J 3 bases, with 8 bases left between them. This CDR3 spans 14 amino acids. Germline values: CDR1 DFQATT, CDR2 SNEGSKA (reference sequence). The CDR3 sequence: CSAREEPYTGELFF. Here the CDR3 DNA reads TGCAGTGCTAGAGAGGAACCGTACACCGGGGAGCTGTTTTTT.

For this clonotype: One end of the junction is discordant with germline, which a read error may explain. This rearrangement joins TRBV4-1 to TRBJ2-3, with TRBD2 identical over 12 bases. The CDR3 runs 17 residues. Per germline, CDR1 MGHRA and CDR2 YSYEKL. CDR3 amino acids: CVSSQDHTSGGTDTQYF. CDR3 in DNA: TGCGTCAGCAGCCAAGACCACACTAGCGGGGGGACAGATACGCAGTATTTT.

This sequence joins TRBV29-1 and TRBJ2-1, with D possibly being TRBD2 (6 bases). Trimming took 6 bases from V and 4 from J, leaving 22 bases between them. CDR3 length equals 16 residues. Germline CDR1 is SQVTM and CDR2 is ANQGSEA. The CDR3 reads CSVPNRRGRMYNEQFF. CDR3 sequence (DNA): TGCAGCGTCCCTAACCGGAGGGGACGGATGTACAATGAGCAGTTCTTC.

The chain carries TRBV4-1 and TRBJ1-5; TRBD1 might be the D (5 bases). The length of the CDR3 is 15 residues. Germline V gene data show CDR1 as MGHRA and CDR2 as YSYEKL. V was trimmed by 1 base and J by 4 bases, leaving 11 bases between them. The CDR3 bases are TGCGCCAGCAGCCAAGGTGGGGCAGGAAATCAGCCCCAGCATTTT. Translating gives CASSQGGAGNQPQHF.

The genes are TRBV7-2 and TRBJ1-5, with 7 bases fitting TRBD1. In germline, CDR1 is SGHTA, CDR2 FQGNSA. The CDR3 is 15 amino acids. Trimming removed 1 base from V and 7 bases from J; junction bases left unmatched: 7. The CDR3 sequence: CASSLDAGGGQPQHF. In DNA form, the CDR3 reads TGTGCCAGCAGCTTAGATGCAGGGGGAGGACAGCCCCAGCATTTT.

This clonotype was observed at least ten times. The rearrangement joins TRBV12-3 or TRBV12-4 to TRBJ2-5; D may be TRBD2 (5 bases). V gave up 6 bases and J gave up 1 base, with 15 bases separating them. The CDR3 extends over 15 amino acids. CDR3 protein: CASSSSVGSQETQYF. For the CDR3, the DNA is TGTGCCAGCAGCAGCTCTGTGGGGAGCCAAGAGACCCAGTACTTC.

Only a few counts were recorded for this clonotype. V is TRBV12-2 and J is TRBJ1-1. TRBV12-2 is listed as a pseudogene. The CDR3 totals 16 residues. CDR3 protein: CASRLALSWLNTEAFF. CDR3 sequence (DNA): TGTGCAAGTCGCTTAGCGCTTTCCTGGTTAAACACTGAAGCTTTCTTT.

CDR3 sequence: CATSDPLMNPTEAFF. In nucleotides, the CDR3 is TGTGCCACCAGTGATCCCCTGATGAACCCCACTGAAGCTTTCTTT. V gene TRBV24-1 combines with J gene TRBJ1-1, with D unclear. Trimming removed 3 bases at V and 4 bases at J, with 14 bases between. The CDR3 loop spans 15 amino acids. CDR1 is KGHDR, CDR2 SFDVKD, per germline.

This chain uses TRBV7-2 with TRBJ1-4; maybe TRBD1 (5 bases). Trimming took 2 bases from V and 2 from J, leaving 21 bases between them. Germline CDR1 is SGHTA and CDR2 is FQGNSA. The CDR3 sequence is 19 residues long. CDR3 sequence (DNA): TGTGCCAGCAGCTTACCGGCAGGGCGGGGCTGGGCGACTAATGAAAAACTGTTTTTT. It is translated as CASSLPAGRGWATNEKLFF.

A few counts support this clonotype. This chain links TRBV5-1 with TRBJ2-3, with D possibly being TRBD1 (5 bases). This CDR3 is built from 15 residues. CDR1 and CDR2 from the germline V gene are SGHRS and YFSETQ. The germline V and J ends were trimmed by 2 bases and 2 bases, with 12 bases remaining between them. CDR3 DNA sequence: TGCGCCAGCAGCTTAGAGAACAGGATCACAGATACGCAGTATTTT. Protein: CASSLENRITDTQYF. The variable domain in full, completed from reference TRBV5-1 and TRBJ2-3, reads KAGVTQTPRYLIKTRGQQVTLSCSPISGHRSVSWYQQTPGQGLQFLFEYFSETQRNKGNFPGRFSGRQFSNSRSEMNVSTLELGDSALYLCASSLENRITDTQYFGPGTRLTVL.

This sequence joins TRBV5-1 and TRBJ2-2; 7 bases are shared with TRBD1. This CDR3 region has 14 residues. Unmatched junction bases numbered 7, after V lost 3 bases and J lost 8 bases. Germline V gene lookup returns CDR1 SGHRS and CDR2 YFSETQ. In DNA form, the CDR3 reads TGCGCCAGCAGCTGGGGGACAGTTTCGGGGGAGCTGTTTTTT. It yields the protein CASSWGTVSGELFF.